This is a list of T cell receptor beta chains from one sample in a study of metastatic and nonmetastatic thyroid tumors. TCRdb ran MiXCR on the PCR reads. The sample shows 30,000 to 40,000 clones, about a fifth of them seen only once. Sequencing was done on a sample of tumor tissue. The source of these receptors is a male donor with papillary thyroid cancer or a benign thyroid nodule (not recorded which). Some clones in this sample may be carry-over from other donors' samples. The CDR3 runs from the conserved cysteine through the conserved F or W. Fields, in order: D gene, V gene, clone size, J gene, CDR3 protein, CDR3 DNA. A D gene is named only where the DNA matches it firmly. The size of a clone is reported for some rows only, either as once, few or many, or as a class for expanded clones.

>.|TRBV30|many|TRBJ2-5
CAWSLAQGTQYF
TGTGCCTGGAGTCTAGCGCAGGGGACCCAGTACTTC
>.|TRBV27|.|TRBJ1-1
CASSGGQNEAFF
TGTGCCAGTAGTGGAGGACAAAATGAAGCTTTCTTT
>.|TRBV2|few|TRBJ2-7
CASSDGQSYEQYF
TGTGCCAGCAGTGATGGGCAGAGCTACGAGCAGTACTTC
>.|TRBV28|.|TRBJ2-7
CASSPTSGYEQYF
TGTGCAAGCAGCCCGACTTCGGGATACGAGCAGTACTTC
>.|TRBV28|many|TRBJ1-5
CASRLAGRSYSNQPQHF
TGTGCCAGCAGACTCGCGGGGCGGTCGTATAGCAATCAGCCCCAGCATTTT
>TRBD1|TRBV19|.|TRBJ1-2
CASSIGIQGRNYGYTF
TGTGCCAGTAGTATAGGGATACAGGGGCGAAACTATGGCTACACCTTC
>.|TRBV3-1|once|TRBJ2-2
CASSQVPSGRDLTGELFF
TGTGCCAGCAGCCAAGTGCCCTCCGGGCGGGACCTAACCGGGGAGCTGTTTTTT
>TRBD2|TRBV20-1|.|TRBJ2-1
CSAKTSGLAAYNEQFF
TGCAGTGCCAAGACCAGCGGACTAGCGGCATACAATGAGCAGTTCTTC
>.|TRBV11-2|.|TRBJ1-1
CAISLRGARFRTEAFF
TGTGCCATCAGCTTAAGAGGGGCCAGGTTTCGCACTGAAGCTTTCTTT
>TRBD1|TRBV20-1|.|TRBJ2-7
CSASVLTGGSSGEQYF
TGCAGTGCTAGTGTCCTGACAGGGGGCAGTTCAGGAGAGCAGTACTTC
>TRBD2|TRBV11-2|many|TRBJ2-7
CASSLSLRREASYEQYF
TGTGCCAGCAGCTTATCCCTTCGGCGGGAGGCCTCCTACGAGCAGTACTTC
>TRBD1|TRBV2|many|TRBJ2-2
CASSRQGNTGELFF
TGTGCCAGCAGTCGACAGGGGAACACCGGGGAGCTGTTTTTT
>TRBD2|TRBV5-6|many|TRBJ2-1
CASSPGLGELRYNEQFF
TGTGCCAGCAGCCCTGGACTAGGGGAGCTACGGTACAATGAGCAGTTCTTC
>.|TRBV20-1|.|TRBJ2-1
CSATLGSAFNEQFF
TGCAGTGCGACCCTCGGGTCTGCTTTCAATGAGCAGTTCTTC
>.|TRBV24-1|.|TRBJ2-6
CATSDVQGNGANVLTF
TGTGCCACCAGTGATGTACAGGGTAATGGGGCCAACGTCCTGACTTTC
>.|TRBV7-6|many|TRBJ2-1
CASSLAWGIEQFF
TGTGCCAGCAGCTTAGCGTGGGGGATTGAGCAGTTCTTC
>.|TRBV20-1|medium-sized|TRBJ2-3
CSASLGTDTQYF
TGCAGTGCTAGTCTGGGCACAGATACGCAGTATTTT
>TRBD2|TRBV20-1|.|TRBJ2-7
CSASGRSSYEQYF
TGCAGTGCTAGCGGGAGGTCTTCCTACGAGCAGTACTTC
>TRBD2|TRBV20-1|.|TRBJ2-1
CSASVLAGGSEQFF
TGCAGTGCTAGCGTACTAGCGGGAGGGTCAGAGCAGTTCTTC
>.|TRBV7-2|many|TRBJ1-3
CASSLAGSTGNTIYF
TGTGCCAGCAGCTTAGCGGGGAGCACTGGAAACACCATATATTTT
>TRBD2|TRBV20-1|.|TRBJ2-1
CIASVPAGLSYNEQFF
TGCATTGCTAGCGTTCCAGCGGGACTGTCCTACAATGAGCAGTTCTTC
>TRBD2|TRBV3-1|many|TRBJ2-5
CASSQWERGLQETQYF
TGTGCCAGCAGCCAATGGGAGCGGGGGCTACAAGAGACCCAGTACTTC
>.|TRBV28|.|TRBJ1-5
CASIPNDRRGNQPQHF
TGTGCCAGCATTCCCAACGACAGGCGAGGCAATCAGCCCCAGCATTTT
>.|TRBV6-2/TRBV6-3|few|TRBJ1-2
CASSLTVSNYGYTF
TGTGCCAGCAGTTTGACGGTCAGTAACTATGGCTACACCTTC
>.|TRBV9|.|TRBJ1-6
CASSVSSAGRSNSPLHF
TGTGCCAGCAGCGTAAGCAGTGCGGGACGGAGTAATTCACCCCTCCACTTT
>.|TRBV5-6|many|TRBJ1-6
CASSQGSTGGSPLHF
TGTGCCAGCAGTCAGGGGAGCACAGGAGGGTCACCCCTCCACTTT
>TRBD2|TRBV7-8|many|TRBJ2-3
CASSLANGGVTSTDTQYF
TGTGCCAGCAGCTTAGCTAACGGGGGGGTGACTAGCACAGATACGCAGTATTTT
>.|TRBV20-1|.|TRBJ2-2
CSASGTNTLELFF
TGCAGTGCTAGCGGGACGAACACCTTGGAGCTGTTTTTT
>TRBD1|TRBV5-6|many|TRBJ2-7
CASSPRQGPEQYF
TGTGCCAGCAGCCCAAGACAGGGACCCGAGCAGTACTTC
>TRBD1|TRBV4-3|.|TRBJ2-1
CASSHRGSYNEQFF
TGCGCCAGCAGCCACAGGGGGTCCTACAATGAGCAGTTCTTC
>.|TRBV30|.|TRBJ2-1
CAWSETGGVYNEQFF
TGTGCCTGGAGTGAAACAGGGGGGGTATACAATGAGCAGTTCTTC
>TRBD1|TRBV25-1|many|TRBJ1-6
CASSDHQGVSYNSPLHF
TGTGCCAGCAGTGATCATCAGGGGGTCTCCTATAATTCACCCCTCCACTTT
>.|TRBV15|many|TRBJ2-7
CATSRARVPSSYEQYF
TGTGCCACCAGCAGAGCTAGGGTCCCAAGCTCCTACGAGCAGTACTTC
>TRBD2|TRBV11-2|.|TRBJ2-1
CASSETSGMTYNEQSF
TGTGCCAGCAGCGAAACTAGCGGGATGACCTACAATGAGCAGTCCTTC
>.|TRBV5-1|.|TRBJ2-1
CASSFGRAPGYNEQFF
TGCGCCAGCAGCTTTGGGCGGGCTCCCGGGTACAATGAGCAGTTCTTC
>.|TRBV24-1|many|TRBJ1-6
CATGRTNSPLHF
TGTGCCACCGGACGGACCAATTCACCCCTCCACTTT
>.|TRBV12-3/TRBV12-4|.|TRBJ1-3
CASSFGGVGNTIYF
TGTGCCAGCAGTTTTGGAGGGGTTGGGAACACCATATATTTT
>TRBD1|TRBV13|.|TRBJ2-7
CASSPGQEITYEQYF
TGTGCCAGCAGCCCAGGACAGGAAATCACCTACGAGCAGTACTTC
>.|TRBV20-1|.|TRBJ1-3
CSARALSGNTIYF
TGCAGTGCTAGAGCGTTATCTGGAAACACCATATATTTT
>.|TRBV11-1|.|TRBJ2-3
CASSLLGTSTDTQYF
TGTGCCAGCAGCTTATTAGGCACTAGCACAGATACGCAGTATTTT
>TRBD2|TRBV19|many|TRBJ2-5
CASSFSFVAGLETQYF
TGTGCCAGTAGTTTCTCCTTTGTAGCGGGCTTGGAGACCCAGTACTTC